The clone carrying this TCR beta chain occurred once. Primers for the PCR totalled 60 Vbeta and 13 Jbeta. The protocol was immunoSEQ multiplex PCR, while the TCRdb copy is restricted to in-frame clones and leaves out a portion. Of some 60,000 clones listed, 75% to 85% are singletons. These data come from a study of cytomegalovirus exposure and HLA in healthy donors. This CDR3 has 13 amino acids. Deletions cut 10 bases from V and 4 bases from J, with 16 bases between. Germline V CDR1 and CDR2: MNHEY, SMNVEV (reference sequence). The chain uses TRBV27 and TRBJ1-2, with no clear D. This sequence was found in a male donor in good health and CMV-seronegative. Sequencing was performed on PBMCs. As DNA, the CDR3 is TGTGCCACCGGGAGCTGGGTGGGCTATGGCTACACCTTC. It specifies CATGSWVGYGYTF.